The next 25 T cell receptor beta chains were all read from a single sample in a study of blood T cell repertoires in COVID-19. Sequencing used immunoSEQ multiplex PCR; TCRdb keeps in-frame clones, though not all of them. This sample carries around 200,000 clones, around 85% of them seen once, and the ten largest clones take roughly 20%. The specimen was PBMCs or T cells enriched from blood (not recorded which). The origin of the receptors is a man between 35 and 55 years old who had recovered from COVID-19.

V gene TRBV6-6 combines with J gene TRBJ2-7; 7 nucleotides agree with TRBD2. V gave up 5 bases and J gave up 2 bases; unmatched junction bases: 6. There are 14 residues in the CDR3. Germline-derived CDR1 and CDR2 are MNHNY and SVGAGI (reference sequence). The CDR3 protein is CASSREGPPYEQYF. As DNA, the CDR3 is TGTGCCAGCAGTAGGGAGGGTCCCCCCTACGAGCAGTACTTC.

This clone has just one count. V is TRBV27 and J is TRBJ2-1; 10 bases fit TRBD1. V gave up 3 bases and J gave up 7 bases; unmatched junction bases: 9. Germline V gene lookup returns CDR1 MNHEY and CDR2 SMNVEV (reference sequence). The CDR3 runs to 16 residues. The CDR3 spells CASSFVGQGGLNEQFF. CDR3 DNA: TGTGCCAGCAGTTTCGTCGGACAGGGGGGCCTAAATGAGCAGTTCTTC.

The chain has TRBV2 and TRBJ2-3; 7 bases align to TRBD1. V lost 4 bases, J lost 2 bases, and 3 bases stayed unmatched. This CDR3 has 14 amino acids. Looked up from germline, CDR1 is SNHLY and CDR2 is FYNNEI. CDR3 protein: CASSAGQTTDTQYF. CDR3 DNA sequence: TGTGCCAGCAGTGCGGGACAGACCACAGATACGCAGTATTTT.

The chain uses TRBV2 and TRBJ2-1, with 7 bases matching TRBD2. With 4 bases clipped from V and 10 bases from J, the junction kept 10 bases outside the gene matches. The CDR3 has 14 amino acids. Germline V gene lookup returns CDR1 SNHLY and CDR2 FYNNEI. CDR3 loop: CASSGLLAAPEQFF. The CDR3 region has the DNA TGTGCCAGCAGTGGTCTGCTAGCGGCCCCAGAGCAGTTCTTC.

The J gene is TRBJ2-7, the V gene TRBV7-2, with 10 positions matching TRBD2. In germline, CDR1 is SGHTA, CDR2 FQGNSA. Germline trimming cut 1 base from V and 3 bases from J; bases unmatched to any gene: 3. CDR3 length equals 15 residues. Here the CDR3 DNA reads TGTGCCAGCAGCTTAGGGACTAGCGGCGTCTACGAGCAGTACTTC. Translating gives CASSLGTSGVYEQYF.

The J gene is TRBJ2-3, the V gene TRBV13; 7 bases match TRBD2. CDR1 PRHDT and CDR2 FYEKMQ come from the germline V gene (reference sequence). The V segment lost 3 bases and the J segment 2 bases; nucleotides outside the gene matches: 2. The CDR3 is made up of 14 amino acids. CDR3 in amino acids: CASSFGTTTDTQYF. CDR3 coding DNA: TGTGCCAGCAGCTTCGGGACTACCACAGATACGCAGTATTTT.

The chain recombines TRBV2 with TRBJ1-4; D remains unclear. Trimming cost V 8 bases and J 6 bases, with 7 bases left between them. The CDR3 runs 11 residues. Germline CDR1 and CDR2: SNHLY and FYNNEI. For the CDR3, the DNA is TGTGCCAGCTGGAGATATGAAAAACTGTTTTTT. Translating it yields CASWRYEKLFF.

The chain carries TRBV7-9 and TRBJ2-1, with D possibly being TRBD1 (6 bases). The CDR3 has 13 residues. V lost 4 bases to trimming and J lost 5 bases, with 9 bases between them. The germline V gene encodes CDR1 SEHNR and CDR2 FQNEAQ (reference sequence). CDR3 nucleotides: TGTGCCAGCAGCTCCCGGGACAACAATGAGCAGTTCTTC. This codes for CASSSRDNNEQFF.

The V gene is TRBV2, the J gene TRBJ2-1; 8 bases line up with TRBD1. Germline CDR1 and CDR2: SNHLY and FYNNEI. J gave up 7 bases and V 9 bases, and 8 bases lay outside the gene matches. This CDR3 is built from 13 residues. CDR3 loop: CASGQGLRNEQFF. In nucleotides, the CDR3 is TGTGCCAGTGGACAGGGTCTGAGGAATGAGCAGTTCTTC.

This sequence joins TRBV5-1 and TRBJ2-7; the match to TRBD2 covers 10 bases. The CDR3 has 14 amino acids. With V trimmed by 1 base and J by 6 bases, 4 bases remained unmatched. From germline, CDR1 is SGHRS and CDR2 YFSETQ. CDR3 residues: CASSLLAGVGEQYF. CDR3 sequence (DNA): TGCGCCAGCAGCTTGCTAGCGGGAGTAGGCGAGCAGTACTTC.

The chain has TRBV20-1 and TRBJ2-2; D is unresolved. This CDR3 has 15 residues. Looked up from germline, CDR1 is DFQATT and CDR2 is SNEGSKA (reference sequence). The V gene lost 3 bases and the J gene lost 4 bases, with 15 bases spanning the gap. The CDR3: CSASTFGGTTGELFF. The CDR3 nucleotides are TGCAGTGCTAGTACTTTCGGCGGAACCACCGGGGAGCTGTTTTTT.

This chain joins TRBV6-1 and TRBJ2-7, with a tentative D call TRBD1 (6 bases). CDR3 size: 15 residues. Deletions cut 3 bases from V and 3 bases from J, with 15 bases between. The germline V gene encodes CDR1 MNHNS and CDR2 SASEGT. Written as DNA, the CDR3 is TGTGCCAGCAGTGAGGTGGGGGCAGGGGACTACGAGCAGTACTTC. Its translation: CASSEVGAGDYEQYF.

This clone occurred once. The gene calls are TRBV27 and TRBJ2-3; D may be TRBD2 (5 bases). The CDR3 runs 14 residues. Germline CDR1 and CDR2: MNHEY and SMNVEV (reference sequence). Deletions cut 5 bases from V and 7 bases from J, with 16 bases between. CDR3 sequence (DNA): TGTGCCAGCAGTCGGGCCCGACGGGGTCATACGCAGTATTTT. It yields the protein CASSRARRGHTQYF.

The chain couples TRBV7-2 to TRBJ2-7; 7 positions match TRBD1. The CDR3 covers 13 residues. Trimming took 5 bases from V and 7 from J; bases not matched to a gene: 8. CDR1 and CDR2 (germline): SGHTA, FQGNSA. CDR3 nucleotide sequence: TGTGCCAGCAGCCCCGGACAGGTTTCGGAGCAGTACTTC. Translation gives CASSPGQVSEQYF.

This clone was counted a single time. The chain combines TRBV27 with TRBJ1-5; maybe TRBD1 (6 bases). Germline V gene lookup returns CDR1 MNHEY and CDR2 SMNVEV (reference sequence). There are 14 residues in the CDR3. V shed 6 bases and J shed 6 bases, with 15 bases lying between them. The CDR3 sequence is CASSPGQPGQPQHF. The CDR3 DNA reads TGTGCCAGCAGCCCCGGACAGCCCGGTCAGCCCCAGCATTTT.

The chain's CDR3 is CASSYSKAGAATYEQYF. Written as DNA, the CDR3 is TGTGCCAGCAGTTACTCGAAGGCAGGGGCCGCCACCTACGAGCAGTACTTC. The V gene is TRBV6-2 or TRBV6-3, the J gene TRBJ2-7; D is perhaps TRBD1 (6 bases). Germline values: CDR1 MNHEY, CDR2 SVGEGT. Trimming pared 0 bases from V and 2 bases from J, leaving 17 bases between. This CDR3 is built from 17 residues.

The chain couples TRBV29-1 to TRBJ1-2; D remains ambiguous. Germline V gene sequence: CDR1 SQVTM, CDR2 ANQGSEA. The V gene lost 6 bases and the J gene lost 2 bases, with 22 bases spanning the gap. The CDR3 sequence is 16 residues long. The CDR3 DNA reads TGCAGCGTCCCGAAGGTCCCCCAGCGAGGGAACTATGGCTACACCTTC. This gives the protein CSVPKVPQRGNYGYTF.

The rearrangement links TRBV14 to TRBJ2-1; 12 bases line up with TRBD2. The CDR3 consists of 18 residues. The germline V gene encodes CDR1 SGHDN and CDR2 FVKESK. V was clipped by 0 bases and J by 4 bases; unmatched bases: 7. CDR3 sequence: CASSQDPTSGSGYNEQFF. In DNA, the CDR3 is TGTGCCAGCAGCCAAGATCCGACTAGCGGGAGTGGGTACAATGAGCAGTTCTTC.

The chain links TRBV7-2 to TRBJ1-2; D gene unclear. CDR3 length equals 13 residues. Germline loops: CDR1 SGHTA, CDR2 FQGNSA. V was pared by 1 base and J by 4 bases, with 7 bases between. CDR3 in amino acids: CASSLEAGYGYTF. The CDR3 nucleotides are TGTGCCAGCAGCTTAGAAGCAGGCTATGGCTACACCTTC.

This clone showed up just a few times. V and J are TRBV5-1 and TRBJ2-7; 8 bases align to TRBD1. Trimming at V came to 1 base and at J to 0 bases, leaving 3 bases not matched to a gene. CDR3 length: 15 residues. CDR1 is SGHRS and CDR2 is YFSETQ in the germline V gene. The CDR3 region is CASSLTGGPSYEQYF. CDR3 coding DNA: TGCGCCAGCAGCTTGACAGGGGGTCCCTCCTACGAGCAGTACTTC.

This chain connects TRBV19 to TRBJ1-2; D may be TRBD1 (5 bases). The CDR3 loop spans 13 amino acids. Per germline, CDR1 LNHDA and CDR2 SQIVND (reference sequence). The V end lost 9 bases, the J end lost 4 bases, and 15 bases lay between the germline ends. CDR3 DNA sequence: TGTGCCAGCACCGAGACAGTTACCTATGGCTACACCTTC. Translation: CASTETVTYGYTF.

This rearrangement joins TRBV5-5 to TRBJ2-5; 10 nucleotides agree with TRBD2. Germline trimming cut 0 bases from V and 3 bases from J; bases unmatched to any gene: 2. From germline, CDR1 is SGHKS and CDR2 YYEKEE (reference sequence). This CDR3 has 15 residues. CDR3 amino acids: CASSLGLAGEETQYF. The CDR3 coding sequence is TGTGCCAGCAGCTTGGGCCTAGCGGGAGAAGAGACCCAGTACTTC.

As DNA, the CDR3 is TGTGCCAGCAGCGTAGGGGACAGGAATACTTACGAGCAGTACTTC. This codes for CASSVGDRNTYEQYF. The chain uses TRBV9 and TRBJ2-7; 8 nucleotides match TRBD1. CDR1 is SGDLS and CDR2 is YYNGEE in the germline V gene. Unmatched junction bases numbered 6, after V lost 0 bases and J lost 4 bases. This CDR3 is built from 15 residues.

The rearrangement links TRBV27 to TRBJ1-1; 9 positions match TRBD1. Losses at the gene ends were 6 bases for V and 4 bases for J; bases not matched to a gene: 9. There are 15 residues in the CDR3. CDR1 MNHEY and CDR2 SMNVEV come from the germline V gene (reference sequence). In nucleotides, the CDR3 is TGTGCCAGCAGCAAACCACCGGGACAGGGCACTGAAGCTTTCTTT. Translation: CASSKPPGQGTEAFF.

The J gene is TRBJ2-7, the V gene TRBV4-1; tentative D call: TRBD1 (6 bases). The germline CDR1 and CDR2 sequences are MGHRA and YSYEKL. This CDR3 is built from 15 residues. The V gene lost 0 bases and the J gene lost 3 bases, with 12 bases spanning the gap. The CDR3 DNA reads TGCGCCAGCAGCCAAGATTGGGCCAGGGGCTACGAGCAGTACTTC. Its protein product is CASSQDWARGYEQYF.